Below, 22 T cell receptor beta chains from the same sample are listed, as sequenced in a study of radiotherapy plus CTLA-4 blockade in lung cancer. Sequencing used immunoSEQ multiplex PCR; TCRdb keeps in-frame clones, though not all of them. The sample yields about 53,000 clones, about four fifths seen once. Source: peripheral blood, taken from a patient treated with radiotherapy plus ipilimumab. The origin of the receptors is a human donor with non-small cell lung cancer whose response to radiotherapy plus ipilimumab could not be evaluated.

The V call is TRBV15, the J call TRBJ1-2; TRBD1 matches at 7 bases. This CDR3 spans 17 amino acids. The trim removed 0 bases at V and 7 bases at J, leaving 14 bases unmatched. CDR1 is LNHNV and CDR2 is YYDKDF in the germline V gene (reference sequence). This CDR3 is CATSRDFPGQPLVGYTF. CDR3 DNA: TGTGCCACCAGCAGAGATTTTCCGGGACAGCCTTTGGTTGGCTACACCTTC. Variable domain in full (rest from reference TRBV15 and TRBJ1-2): DAMVIQNPRYQVTQFGKPVTLSCSQTLNHNVMYWYQQKSSQAPKLLFHYYDKDFNNEADTPDNFQSRRPNTSFCFLDIRSPGLGDTAMYLCATSRDFPGQPLVGYTFGSGTRLTVV.

The chain combines TRBV28 with TRBJ2-7, with 10 bases matching TRBD2. CDR3 length equals 17 residues. Germline V lookup: CDR1 MDHEN, CDR2 SYDVKM. V shed 5 bases, J shed 7 bases, and the junction held 17 bases outside the gene matches. The CDR3 nucleotides are TGTGCCAGCAGTCCCTCCATTGTGCTAGCGGGAGCCCGGGAGCAGTACTTC. Amino acid sequence: CASSPSIVLAGAREQYF.

This rearrangement joins TRBV28 to TRBJ2-6, with TRBD1 as a possible D gene (6 bases). V was trimmed by 5 bases and J by 1 base, leaving 6 bases between them. The CDR3 sequence is 14 residues long. The germline V gene encodes CDR1 MDHEN and CDR2 SYDVKM. The DNA of the CDR3 is TGTGCCAGCAGTAGGGGGTCTGGGGCCAACGTCCTGACTTTC. This translates into CASSRGSGANVLTF.

This CDR3 is CASSLVVGPYEQYF. The CDR3 region has the DNA TGTGCCAGCAGCTTAGTCGTGGGGCCCTACGAGCAGTACTTC. The chain employs TRBV7-2 and TRBJ2-7; TRBD1 might be the D (5 bases). Between the trimmed V and J ends, which lost 1 base and 2 bases, there was a span of 9 bases. The CDR3 extends over 14 amino acids. CDR1 SGHTA and CDR2 FQGNSA come from the germline V gene.

The gene calls are TRBV9 and TRBJ2-1; TRBD2 matches 9 bases. From germline, CDR1 is SGDLS and CDR2 YYNGEE. This CDR3 is 17 amino acids long. J was trimmed by 7 bases and V by 0 bases; bases with no gene match: 11. The CDR3 reads CASSVGSGLAGKNEQFF. DNA for the CDR3: TGTGCCAGCAGCGTAGGATCAGGGCTAGCGGGGAAGAATGAGCAGTTCTTC.

There are a few counts of this clone. The chain combines TRBV11-2 with TRBJ1-4; 12 bases align to TRBD1. Unmatched junction bases numbered 5, after V lost 4 bases and J lost 5 bases. There are 16 residues in the CDR3. Per the germline V gene, CDR1 is SGHAT and CDR2 is FQNNGV. The chain's CDR3 is CASSSTGTGGNEKLFF. For the CDR3, the DNA is TGTGCCAGCAGCTCTACCGGGACAGGGGGCAATGAAAAACTGTTTTTT.

This clone was detected only a few times. J is TRBJ2-1 and V is TRBV4-3, with 12 bases lining up with TRBD2. V was clipped by 2 bases and J by 6 bases; unmatched bases: 8. Germline V gives CDR1 LGHNA, CDR2 YSLEER. CDR3 length equals 17 residues. CDR3 residues: CASSQIKTSGSSNEQFF. CDR3 DNA sequence: TGCGCCAGCAGCCAAATTAAGACTAGCGGGAGTAGCAATGAGCAGTTCTTC.

The rearrangement uses TRBV30 and TRBJ2-2; TRBD1 agrees at 8 bases. There are 15 residues in the CDR3. The germline gives CDR1 GTSNPN, CDR2 SVGIG (reference sequence). With 2 bases clipped from V and 4 bases from J, the junction kept 6 bases outside the gene matches. The CDR3 nucleotides are TGTGCCTGGAGTATAGGCAGGGGGCTCACCGGGGAGCTGTTTTTT. Translated: CAWSIGRGLTGELFF. The full variable domain, rest sourced from reference TRBV30 and TRBJ2-2, is SQTIHQWPATLVQPVGSPLSLECTVEGTSNPNLYWYRQAAGRGLQLLFYSVGIGQISSEVPQNLSASRPQDRQFILSSKKLLLSDSGFYLCAWSIGRGLTGELFFGEGSRLTVL.

The V and J genes are TRBV6-5 and TRBJ1-4; D remains ambiguous. The CDR3 totals 15 residues. CDR1 MNHEY and CDR2 SVGAGI come from the germline V gene. V lost 6 bases, J lost 0 bases, and 11 bases lay in between. The CDR3 sequence: CASSLATATNEKLFF. As DNA, the CDR3 is TGTGCCAGCAGCCTAGCCACGGCAACTAATGAAAAACTGTTTTTT.

This chain uses TRBV27 with TRBJ2-7; 8 nucleotides line up with TRBD2. With V trimmed by 8 bases and J by 6 bases, 3 bases remained unmatched. Germline V CDR1 and CDR2: MNHEY, SMNVEV (reference sequence). The CDR3 length is 11 residues. The CDR3 reads CASGTSGEQYF. The CDR3 DNA sequence: TGTGCCAGCGGAACTAGCGGCGAGCAGTACTTC.

The rearrangement links TRBV11-2 to TRBJ1-4; TRBD1 matches 7 bases. V lost 2 bases and J lost 0; bases outside the gene matches: 12. Germline CDR1 SGHAT, CDR2 FQNNGV. This CDR3 comprises 19 residues. In DNA, the CDR3 is TGTGCCAGCAGCTTATCGGGGACAGACCTGAGGCCAACTAATGAAAAACTGTTTTTT. Translation: CASSLSGTDLRPTNEKLFF.

This clone was seen a handful of times. V gene TRBV29-1 combines with J gene TRBJ1-1; D is perhaps TRBD1 (5 bases). The CDR3 length is 13 residues. The V end was cut by 2 bases, the J end by 4 bases, with 11 bases between. From germline, CDR1 is SQVTM and CDR2 ANQGSEA. The CDR3 DNA is TGCAGCGTTGAAAAGGGGATCGGCACTGAAGCTTTCTTT. As protein: CSVEKGIGTEAFF.

This rearrangement joins TRBV30 to TRBJ1-2, with TRBD1 as a possible D gene (5 bases). The CDR3 is 15 amino acids. V lost 5 bases to trimming and J lost 5 bases, with 21 bases between them. Germline loops: CDR1 GTSNPN, CDR2 SVGIG (reference sequence). The CDR3 bases are TGTGCCTGGGGTCGCGTGGTGACCCGGGGGTATGGCTACACCTTC. It is translated as CAWGRVVTRGYGYTF.

The chain combines TRBV18 with TRBJ2-5, with TRBD2 as a possible D gene (6 bases). Per the germline V gene, CDR1 is KGHSH and CDR2 is LQKENI. CDR3 size: 14 residues. The germline V and J ends were trimmed by 6 bases and 5 bases, with 16 bases remaining between them. The CDR3 protein is CASSEGMAGETQYF. In DNA form, the CDR3 reads TGTGCCAGCTCGGAGGGAATGGCCGGGGAGACCCAGTACTTC. The whole variable domain, filled in from reference TRBV18 and TRBJ2-5, reads NAGVMQNPRHLVRRRGQEARLRCSPMKGHSHVYWYRQLPEEGLKFMVYLQKENIIDESGMPKERFSAEFPKEGPSILRIQQVVRGDSAAYFCASSEGMAGETQYFGPGTRLLVL.

This chain connects TRBV19 to TRBJ2-7; 8 bases are shared with TRBD1. CDR1 and CDR2 from the germline V gene are LNHDA and SQIVND (reference sequence). The CDR3 totals 12 residues. The V and J ends lost 6 bases and 5 bases, in that order; junction bases with no gene match: 3. As DNA, the CDR3 is TGTGCCAGTAGGGACAGGGAAGACGAGCAGTACTTC. It encodes CASRDREDEQYF.

The chain recombines TRBV7-3 with TRBJ1-1, with a weak D call TRBD1 (5 bases). This CDR3 contains 13 residues. Germline V gene data show CDR1 as SGHTA and CDR2 as FQGTGA. V lost 1 base and J lost 10, with 13 bases in between. This chain's CDR3 is CASSLIGDSGAFF. CDR3 DNA: TGTGCCAGCAGCTTAATTGGAGACAGTGGAGCTTTCTTT.

This clone has more than one count but fewer than ten. V gene TRBV7-9 combines with J gene TRBJ2-6; 7 bases are shared with TRBD2. Unmatched junction bases numbered 3, after V lost 5 bases and J lost 2 bases. This CDR3 contains 15 residues. CDR1 and CDR2 from the germline V gene are SEHNR and FQNEAQ (reference sequence). The CDR3 nucleotides read TGTGCCAGCAGCCTAAGCGGGGCTGGGGCCAACGTCCTGACTTTC. This sequence encodes CASSLSGAGANVLTF.

The chain joins TRBV7-2 to TRBJ1-1, with 8 bases that match TRBD1. The ends lost 7 bases at V and 6 bases at J; junction bases unmatched: 16. Germline V lookup: CDR1 SGHTA, CDR2 FQGNSA. CDR3 length: 16 amino acids. DNA for the CDR3: TGTGCCAGCAACCACTGGGCGGACAGGGCGGCCGCTGAAGCTTTCTTT. Encoded protein: CASNHWADRAAAEAFF.

The chain carries TRBV7-2 and TRBJ2-7; 11 bases fit TRBD2. The CDR3 runs to 15 residues. The J segment lost 4 bases and the V segment lost 5 bases, leaving 7 bases of the junction unmatched. Germline V gives CDR1 SGHTA, CDR2 FQGNSA. CDR3 region: CASSPSLAGGYEQYF. The DNA for the CDR3 is TGTGCCAGCAGCCCCAGCCTAGCGGGAGGATACGAGCAGTACTTC.

The rearrangement links TRBV28 to TRBJ1-3, with D unresolved. With 7 bases removed from V and 0 bases from J, the gap between germline ends came to 19 bases. Germline assignment: CDR1 MDHEN and CDR2 SYDVKM. The CDR3 is 17 amino acids. The chain's CDR3 is CASTPSRSWSSGNTIYF. The CDR3 DNA sequence: TGTGCCAGCACCCCCTCGCGTTCCTGGAGCTCTGGAAACACCATATATTTT.

This chain connects TRBV2 to TRBJ2-5, with D perhaps matching TRBD1 (5 bases). TRBJ2-7 explains the end of the DNA better; the J call may be wrong. Germline loops: CDR1 SNHLY, CDR2 FYNNEI. This CDR3 has 14 residues. The CDR3 region has the DNA TGTGCCAGCAGTGCTCAGGGAAGGGTCCACGAGCAGTACTTC. Its translation: CASSAQGRVHEQYF.

This clone was seen just once. J is TRBJ1-1 and V is TRBV9; 7 bases are shared with TRBD1. Germline V gene lookup returns CDR1 SGDLS and CDR2 YYNGEE. Trimming removed 3 bases from V and 1 base from J; junction bases left unmatched: 6. There are 15 residues in the CDR3. The CDR3 region has the DNA TGTGCCAGCAGCGCTTCAGGGGGTACGAACACTGAAGCTTTCTTT. Protein sequence: CASSASGGTNTEAFF.